Below are 20 T cell receptor beta chains sequenced from a single sample in a study of CD8+ T cells in alopecia areata. The treatment was: oral pan-JAK inhibitor, 5-10 mg twice daily. RNA was isolated and reverse transcribed to cDNA, the sequencing template. Assay used: immunoSEQ multiplex PCR; TCRdb lists only in-frame clones, some missing. Among more than 150,000 clones listed, around three fifths were seen once. The sequencing used CD8+ T cells sorted from blood, collected at week 24, from a patient treated with tofacitinib. The receptors stem from a human donor with alopecia areata.

This clone came up a few times. The rearrangement uses TRBV4-1 and TRBJ2-3; possible D gene TRBD2, 6 bases. V dropped 3 bases and J dropped 5 bases, with 15 bases sitting between them. CDR3 length: 15 amino acids. In germline, CDR1 is MGHRA, CDR2 YSYEKL. The CDR3 DNA sequence: TGCGCCAGCAGCCACCCCGGACTACCCGGAGATACGCAGTATTTT. Residues: CASSHPGLPGDTQYF.

This clone turned up a few times. The chain is built from TRBV29-1 and TRBJ2-1; D is unclear. V lost 5 bases and J 6 bases, leaving 11 bases between the germline ends. This CDR3 is 12 amino acids long. Germline V CDR1 and CDR2: SQVTM, ANQGSEA. The CDR3: CSVNPSTNEQFF. The DNA for the CDR3 is TGCAGCGTTAACCCATCAACCAATGAGCAGTTCTTC.

V is TRBV5-6 and J is TRBJ2-7; D might be TRBD2 (5 bases). V was pared by 3 bases and J by 3 bases, with 13 bases between. Germline values: CDR1 SGHDT, CDR2 YYEEEE. The CDR3 is 14 residues long. CDR3 protein: CASSSYGNYYEQYF. CDR3 coding DNA: TGTGCCAGCAGCTCCTACGGGAACTACTACGAGCAGTACTTC. The full variable domain, completed using reference TRBV5-6 and TRBJ2-7, is DAGVTQSPTHLIKTRGQQVTLRCSPKSGHDTVSWYQQALGQGPQFIFQYYEEEERQRGNFPDRFSGHQFPNYSSELNVNALLLGDSALYLCASSSYGNYYEQYFGPGTRLTVT.

CDR3 in amino acids: CASSTGTPATYEQYF. The CDR3 coding sequence is TGTGCCAGCAGCACCGGGACACCAGCCACCTACGAGCAGTACTTC. The chain couples TRBV5-4 to TRBJ2-7; D perhaps matches TRBD1 (6 bases). This CDR3 has 15 amino acids. Germline CDR1 and CDR2: SGHNT and YYREEE (reference sequence). Trimming removed 4 bases from V and 2 bases from J, with 16 bases in between.

This clone was observed a handful of times. The V and J genes are TRBV5-1 and TRBJ2-7, with 8 bases that match TRBD1. The CDR3 contains 14 residues. The V gene's germline CDR1 is SGHRS and CDR2 YFSETQ. The V and J ends lost 3 bases and 5 bases, in that order; junction bases with no gene match: 7. This chain's CDR3 is CASSYRQGNDEQYF. CDR3 DNA sequence: TGCGCCAGCAGCTACCGACAGGGGAACGACGAGCAGTACTTC.

A remark on this clone: This sample includes further DNA sequences coding for the same CDR3. This rearrangement joins TRBV7-9 to TRBJ2-5, with a possible D match to TRBD2 (6 bases). The CDR3 totals 13 residues. V lost 5 bases, J lost 3 bases, and 10 bases lay in between. Germline V CDR1 and CDR2: SEHNR, FQNEAQ (reference sequence). CDR3 coding DNA: TGTGCCAGCAGCCCCCCGGGGGAAGAGACCCAGTACTTC. Protein product: CASSPPGEETQYF.

This chain joins TRBV2 and TRBJ2-1, with D maybe TRBD2 (6 bases). The germline V gene encodes CDR1 SNHLY and CDR2 FYNNEI. Trimming stripped 7 bases from V and 6 bases from J, with 13 bases between. The CDR3 consists of 13 residues. As DNA, the CDR3 is TGTGCCAGCATCGGGGGAGCGATCAATGAGCAGTTCTTC. This codes for CASIGGAINEQFF.

The chain uses TRBV9 and TRBJ1-2, with TRBD1 matching over 9 bases. Trimming took 2 bases from V and 4 from J; bases not matched to a gene: 6. This CDR3 is 15 amino acids long. CDR1 and CDR2 (germline): SGDLS, YYNGEE. The CDR3 region is CASSVDRGLSYGYTF. In DNA form, the CDR3 reads TGTGCCAGCAGCGTTGACAGGGGGTTGAGCTATGGCTACACCTTC.

This sequence joins TRBV14 and TRBJ2-2; D is ambiguous. The CDR3 totals 16 residues. The germline V gene encodes CDR1 SGHDN and CDR2 FVKESK. V lost 6 bases and J 7 bases, leaving 21 bases between the germline ends. CDR3 protein: CASSYRAGVMNGELFF. The DNA for the CDR3 is TGTGCCAGCAGTTATAGGGCAGGCGTAATGAACGGGGAGCTGTTTTTT.

Remarks on this clone: Other DNA sequences within the sample encode an identical CDR3. The chain has TRBV9 and TRBJ2-1; unclear D gene. The ends were cut back, 3 bases at V and 6 bases at J, with 1 base in the middle. CDR1 is SGDLS and CDR2 is YYNGEE in the germline V gene. The CDR3 length is 10 residues. In DNA form, the CDR3 reads TGTGCCAGCAGCGGCAATGAGCAGTTCTTC. Amino acid sequence: CASSGNEQFF. The whole variable domain, filled in from reference TRBV9 and TRBJ2-1, reads DSGVTQTPKHLITATGQRVTLRCSPRSGDLSVYWYQQSLDQGLQFLIQYYNGEERAKGNILERFSAQQFPDLHSELNLSSLELGDSALYFCASSGNEQFFGPGTRLTVL.

The genes are TRBV2 and TRBJ1-4; 10 nucleotides agree with TRBD1. CDR3 length: 15 amino acids. CDR1 is SNHLY and CDR2 is FYNNEI in the germline V gene. V gave up 8 bases and J gave up 5 bases; unmatched junction bases: 8. As DNA, the CDR3 is TGTGCCAGCCGGGACAGGGGCTTCCTGAATGAAAAACTGTTTTTT. Protein product: CASRDRGFLNEKLFF.

This sequence joins TRBV27 and TRBJ2-7; 11 nucleotides match TRBD2. Germline CDR1 is MNHEY and CDR2 is SMNVEV (reference sequence). CDR3 size: 15 residues. The J segment lost 5 bases and the V segment lost 1 base, leaving 4 bases of the junction unmatched. This CDR3 reads CASSLYSGGADEQYF. CDR3 DNA: TGTGCCAGCAGTTTATATAGCGGGGGGGCTGACGAGCAGTACTTC.

The table lists this clone with a few counts. The chain is built from TRBV6-5 and TRBJ2-3; D gene uncertain. The CDR3 is made up of 16 amino acids. CDR1 is MNHEY and CDR2 is SVGAGI in the germline V gene. Trimming removed 0 bases from V and 0 bases from J, with 10 bases in between. This CDR3 is CASSYSNTRSTDTQYF. The CDR3 nucleotides read TGTGCCAGCAGTTACTCGAACACCAGAAGCACAGATACGCAGTATTTT.

The chain carries TRBV7-2 and TRBJ1-2, with TRBD1 identical over 8 bases. Trimming took 1 base from V and 4 from J; bases not matched to a gene: 8. This CDR3 is built from 16 residues. Germline assignment: CDR1 SGHTA and CDR2 FQGNSA. This chain's CDR3 is CASSLGTGQGLYGYTF. In DNA form, the CDR3 reads TGTGCCAGCAGCTTAGGTACCGGACAGGGCCTCTATGGCTACACCTTC.

This chain links TRBV6-1 with TRBJ1-2; 7 bases agree with TRBD1. From germline, CDR1 is MNHNS and CDR2 SASEGT. Germline trimming cut 1 base from V and 4 bases from J; bases unmatched to any gene: 6. The CDR3 is 15 residues long. CDR3 sequence reads: CASSEERGRSYGYTF. In nucleotides, the CDR3 is TGTGCCAGCAGTGAAGAAAGGGGGCGCTCCTATGGCTACACCTTC.

This clone occurred a few times. The chain employs TRBV30 and TRBJ1-2; the D gene is possibly TRBD1 (5 bases). The germline gives CDR1 GTSNPN, CDR2 SVGIG (reference sequence). Deletions cut 3 bases from V and 8 bases from J, with 19 bases between. The CDR3 length is 14 residues. CDR3 DNA sequence: TGTGCCTGGAGCCCCATGGAGGGGATGTCGGGCTACACCTTC. As protein: CAWSPMEGMSGYTF.

The sample holds a few counts of this clone. This chain uses TRBV29-1 with TRBJ1-2, with no clear D. Trimming took off 3 bases at V and 6 bases at J, with 14 bases between the two ends. Germline V CDR1 and CDR2: SQVTM, ANQGSEA. This CDR3 is 13 amino acids long. Here the CDR3 reads CSVDPGGGHGYTF. In DNA, the CDR3 is TGCAGCGTTGATCCGGGAGGAGGGCATGGCTACACCTTC.

The chain has TRBV29-1 and TRBJ1-2; D not resolved. This CDR3 is 11 amino acids long. Germline CDR1 and CDR2: SQVTM and ANQGSEA. The V end lost 6 bases, the J end lost 0 bases, and 5 bases lay between the germline ends. CDR3 region: CSVTSNYGYTF. The CDR3 region has the DNA TGCAGCGTGACGTCTAACTATGGCTACACCTTC.

CDR3 in amino acids: CASNGEGRPPLHF. CDR3 DNA sequence: TGTGCCAGCAATGGAGAGGGGCGGCCACCCCTCCACTTT. The rearrangement uses TRBV2 and TRBJ1-6, with D perhaps matching TRBD1 (5 bases). V lost 7 bases and J 11 bases, leaving 15 bases between the germline ends. This CDR3 region has 13 residues. CDR1 SNHLY and CDR2 FYNNEI come from the germline V gene. The whole variable domain, filled in from reference TRBV2 and TRBJ1-6, reads EPEVTQTPSHQVTQMGQEVILRCVPISNHLYFYWYRQILGQKVEFLVSFYNNEISEKSEIFDDQFSVERPDGSNFTLKIRSTKLEDSAMYFCASNGEGRPPLHFGNGTRLTVT.

Notes on this clone: One junction end disagrees with the germline gene, perhaps due to a read error. This rearrangement joins TRBV2 to TRBJ1-2; tentatively, D is TRBD1 (6 bases). This CDR3 region has 11 residues. Germline-derived CDR1 and CDR2 are SNHLY and FYNNEI. The CDR3 spells CASGGRGPGAF. CDR3 coding DNA: TGTGCCAGTGGTGGGAGGGGACCAGGGGCCTTC.